This TCR beta chain was recovered during a study of T cells in severe cutaneous drug reactions. Across the whole study: RegiSCAR criteria gave all enrolled patients a probable or definite SJS/TEN or DRESS diagnosis.

With regard to this clonotype: Its cognate antigen is unknown.

Bulk and single-cell libraries used iRepertoire multiplex PCR with TCR subtype-specific primers. TCRdb reprocessed the multiplex PCR reads and keeps a single row for each CDR3 protein, giving no DNA. The sample totals roughly 2,000 distinct CDR3 sequences. Carbamazepine had induced Stevens-Johnson syndrome or toxic epidermal necrolysis in the sequenced donors. Peripheral blood was from CBZ-SJS/TEN patients: a few Han Chinese, about 6 European. CDR3 length: 15 residues. CDR1 is SGHRS and CDR2 is YFSETQ in the germline V gene. Findings of the study overall: Tolerant-control and healthy-donor PBMC lacked or rarely had the public CDR3 found in blisters. TRBV12-4 use rose strongly in carbamazepine-induced Stevens-Johnson syndrome or toxic epidermal necrolysis, averaging roughly 32% in blister cells and 4% to 5.5% in PBMC.

The chain couples TRBV5-1 to TRBJ2-3; TCRdb outputs TRBD2, but without DNA this stays unchecked. Sequencing used PBMCs. The sequence came from a human donor with Stevens-Johnson syndrome, a severe cutaneous drug reaction. Here the CDR3 reads CASSVLAGVTDTQYF.